These 26 T cell receptor beta chains were sequenced from one sample in a study of T cell responses to AZD1222 COVID-19 vaccine. Some clones are missing from TCRdb's copy, which holds only in-frame ones; the method was immunoSEQ multiplex PCR. The table lists about 130,000 clones, roughly 88% of them singletons. The input for sequencing was peripheral blood, taken on day 0 of MenACWY control vaccination. The origin of the receptors is an adult in good health.

This chain joins TRBV5-8 and TRBJ1-1; no firm D call. V was trimmed by 0 bases and J by 1 base, leaving 10 bases between them. Germline V CDR1 and CDR2: SGHTS, YDEGEE. The CDR3 has 15 residues. CDR3 sequence (DNA): TGTGCCAGCAGCTTGGATGTCCGATGGAACACTGAAGCTTTCTTT. Amino acids: CASSLDVRWNTEAFF. Complete variable domain (other parts from reference TRBV5-8 and TRBJ1-1): EAGVTQSPTHLIKTRGQQATLRCSPISGHTSVYWYQQALGLGLQFLLWYDEGEERNRGNFPPRFSGRQFPNYSSELNVNALELEDSALYLCASSLDVRWNTEAFFGQGTRLTVV.

This rearrangement joins TRBV19 to TRBJ2-6, with TRBD2 identical over 7 bases. The J segment lost 0 bases and the V segment lost 3 bases, leaving 5 bases of the junction unmatched. CDR1 and CDR2 (germline): LNHDA, SQIVND (reference sequence). This CDR3 region has 17 residues. CDR3 loop: CASSIRRGSSGANVLTF. CDR3 coding DNA: TGTGCCAGTAGTATCAGGCGGGGGAGCTCTGGGGCCAACGTCCTGACTTTC. The full variable domain, completed using reference TRBV19 and TRBJ2-6, is DGGITQSPKYLFRKEGQNVTLSCEQNLNHDAMYWYRQDPGQGLRLIYYSQIVNDFQKGDIAEGYSVSREKKESFPLTVTSAQKNPTAFYLCASSIRRGSSGANVLTFGAGSRLTVL.

The V call is TRBV29-1, the J call TRBJ1-1; D might be TRBD1 (6 bases). Germline values: CDR1 SQVTM, CDR2 ANQGSEA. The CDR3 is 12 amino acids. The germline V and J ends were trimmed by 3 bases and 4 bases, with 9 bases remaining between them. The CDR3 DNA reads TGCAGCGTTGAGGAGGGGGGCACTGAAGCTTTCTTT. As protein: CSVEEGGTEAFF.

V is TRBV15 and J is TRBJ2-4; unclear D gene. Germline lookup yields CDR1 LNHNV and CDR2 YYDKDF (reference sequence). The CDR3 has 14 amino acids. V was shortened by 3 bases and J by 0 bases, with 6 bases between the two germline ends. The CDR3 loop is CATSSFLAKNIQYF. The CDR3 nucleotides are TGTGCCACCAGCAGCTTCCTAGCCAAAAACATTCAGTACTTC.

The chain uses TRBV18 and TRBJ2-1; either TRBD1 or TRBD2 may supply D (5 bases each). This CDR3 is 16 amino acids long. Germline V gene lookup returns CDR1 KGHSH and CDR2 LQKENI. Trimming shortened V by 1 base and J by 4 bases, and 14 bases separated the two germline ends. The CDR3 nucleotides are TGTGCCAGCTCACCACGGGGGTCCCCCTCTTACAATGAGCAGTTCTTC. It encodes CASSPRGSPSYNEQFF.

CDR3 DNA sequence: TGTGCCAGCAGTTACCGGGACAGGGGGCACGGGCTCTCCTACAATGAGCAGTTCTTC. Translation gives CASSYRDRGHGLSYNEQFF. The chain links TRBV27 to TRBJ2-1; 12 bases match TRBD1. The CDR3 covers 19 residues. From germline, CDR1 is MNHEY and CDR2 SMNVEV (reference sequence). Losses at the gene ends were 4 bases for V and 0 bases for J; bases not matched to a gene: 10.

The chain has TRBV11-3 and TRBJ2-3; tentatively, D is TRBD1 (5 bases). This CDR3 is 15 amino acids long. Germline CDR1 and CDR2: SGHNT and YENEEA. The V end was cut by 1 base, the J end by 2 bases, with 10 bases between. CDR3 loop: CASSLGQGTTDTQYF. The CDR3 bases are TGTGCCAGCAGCTTAGGGCAGGGCACCACAGATACGCAGTATTTT.

The chain uses TRBV19 and TRBJ1-4; 8 bases line up with TRBD1. Germline trimming cut 3 bases from V and 7 bases from J; bases unmatched to any gene: 7. Germline values: CDR1 LNHDA, CDR2 SQIVND (reference sequence). The CDR3 has 15 amino acids. DNA for the CDR3: TGTGCCAGTAGTATTCCCCAGGGGGCGGTTGAAAAACTGTTTTTT. It is translated as CASSIPQGAVEKLFF.

The chain combines TRBV6-5 with TRBJ1-1; D is ambiguous. Germline V CDR1 and CDR2: MNHEY, SVGAGI. The germline V and J ends were trimmed by 0 bases and 1 base, with 9 bases remaining between them. CDR3 length equals 15 residues. The CDR3 reads CASSYSDPGNTEAFF. The CDR3 nucleotides read TGTGCCAGCAGTTACTCCGATCCAGGGAACACTGAAGCTTTCTTT.

The chain has TRBV7-9 and TRBJ2-7; D is ambiguous. The CDR3 runs 11 residues. Deletions cut 8 bases from V and 7 bases from J, with 12 bases between. Germline V gene lookup returns CDR1 SEHNR and CDR2 FQNEAQ (reference sequence). The DNA for the CDR3 is TGTGCCAGCCAGCTCGATACTGAGCAGTACTTC. It translates to CASQLDTEQYF.

The chain combines TRBV18 with TRBJ1-6; D not certain. CDR3 length equals 14 residues. Germline values: CDR1 KGHSH, CDR2 LQKENI. With 1 base removed from V and 6 bases from J, the gap between germline ends came to 7 bases. The CDR3 coding sequence is TGTGCCAGCTCACCACTGGTTCTTAATTCACCCCTCCACTTT. It encodes CASSPLVLNSPLHF.

The chain carries TRBV28 and TRBJ2-1; D call uncertain. Germline loops: CDR1 MDHEN, CDR2 SYDVKM. The CDR3 contains 14 residues. V dropped 2 bases and J dropped 3 bases, with 8 bases sitting between them. The CDR3 DNA is TGTGCCAGCAGTTTACGGCAGATCTACAATGAGCAGTTCTTC. Translated, it gives CASSLRQIYNEQFF.

This chain uses TRBV27 with TRBJ2-7, with TRBD2 identical over 10 bases. The CDR3 totals 14 residues. Germline V gives CDR1 MNHEY, CDR2 SMNVEV (reference sequence). V dropped 6 bases and J dropped 4; count of bases not matched to a gene: 6. CDR3 in DNA: TGTGCCAGCAGCCATGGACTAGCGGAGTACGAGCAGTACTTC. It translates to CASSHGLAEYEQYF.

This chain joins TRBV18 and TRBJ2-5; D not certain. With 3 bases removed from V and 0 bases from J, the gap between germline ends came to 2 bases. Germline CDR1 KGHSH, CDR2 LQKENI. The CDR3 consists of 12 residues. CDR3 DNA: TGTGCCAGCTCACCCTACCAAGAGACCCAGTACTTC. This gives the protein CASSPYQETQYF.

J is TRBJ2-2 and V is TRBV28; 9 bases align to TRBD1. Germline CDR1 MDHEN, CDR2 SYDVKM. Trimming at V came to 6 bases and at J to 11 bases, leaving 13 bases not matched to a gene. The CDR3 length is 15 residues. CDR3 nucleotides: TGTGCCAGCAGCACGGACAGGGGTCAAACTCGCGAGCTGTTTTTT. Protein: CASSTDRGQTRELFF.

The V and J genes are TRBV7-2 and TRBJ2-3; weak D call: TRBD2 (7 bases). Germline CDR1 SGHTA, CDR2 FQGNSA. The CDR3 is 15 residues long. Trimming left V 0 bases short and J 1 base short, with 8 bases between. The CDR3 coding sequence is TGTGCCAGCAGCTTAGCGCGGGGGCGCACAGATACGCAGTATTTT. This translates into CASSLARGRTDTQYF.

The gene calls are TRBV27 and TRBJ1-6; no clear D gene. The CDR3 extends over 12 amino acids. V was shortened by 2 bases and J by 12 bases, with 8 bases between the two germline ends. CDR1 MNHEY and CDR2 SMNVEV come from the germline V gene (reference sequence). The CDR3 region is CASSLGGLPLHF. The CDR3 DNA reads TGTGCCAGCAGTTTAGGAGGGCTACCCCTCCACTTT.

This sequence joins TRBV28 and TRBJ1-5, with TRBD1 identical over 7 bases. The V gene end was trimmed by 5 bases and the J gene end by 5 bases; junction bases not matched to a gene: 6. This CDR3 is built from 14 residues. The germline V gene encodes CDR1 MDHEN and CDR2 SYDVKM. The CDR3 coding sequence is TGTGCCAGCAGTCTGGACAGGCCTGATCAGCCCCAGCATTTT. Translated: CASSLDRPDQPQHF.

V is TRBV13 and J is TRBJ2-2; TRBD2 agrees at 8 bases. Germline loops: CDR1 PRHDT, CDR2 FYEKMQ (reference sequence). The CDR3 length is 15 residues. With V trimmed by 6 bases and J by 2 bases, 5 bases remained unmatched. The CDR3 spells CASSPRGGNTGELFF. DNA of the CDR3: TGTGCCAGCAGTCCCCGGGGGGGTAACACCGGGGAGCTGTTTTTT.

On this clone: One end of the junction is discordant with germline, which a read error may explain. The CDR3 DNA follows: TGTGCCAGCAGCCTGGGGCAGGGGGCTTGGGATTTT. As protein: CASSLGQGAWDF. This rearrangement joins TRBV5-8 to TRBJ2-3; 8 nucleotides align to TRBD1. The germline CDR1 and CDR2 sequences are SGHTS and YDEGEE. The CDR3 runs to 12 residues.

This chain links TRBV14 with TRBJ2-7, with D maybe TRBD1 (6 bases). V shed 2 bases and J shed 5 bases, with 13 bases lying between them. The CDR3 is 14 amino acids. CDR1 and CDR2 (germline): SGHDN, FVKESK. CDR3 nucleotides: TGTGCCAGCAGCCAATCGGCAGGGGACCACGAGCAGTACGTC. Its translation: CASSQSAGDHEQYV.

The chain joins TRBV30 to TRBJ2-5; D remains unclear. V was clipped by 5 bases and J by 3 bases, with 7 bases between them. CDR3 length: 11 residues. The germline gives CDR1 GTSNPN, CDR2 SVGIG (reference sequence). CDR3 coding DNA: TGTGCCTGGGGCCCAGAAGAGACCCAGTACTTC. Translation: CAWGPEETQYF.

The genes are TRBV3-1 (or the pseudogene TRBV3-2) and TRBJ2-1, with D tentatively TRBD2 (6 bases). V lost 3 bases and J 2 bases, leaving 14 bases between the germline ends. Germline values: CDR1 LGHDT, CDR2 YNNKEL (reference sequence). The CDR3 is 16 residues long. CDR3 protein: CASSHSGGSTYNEQFF. CDR3 DNA: TGTGCCAGCAGCCATAGCGGCGGGTCTACCTACAATGAGCAGTTCTTC.

This rearrangement joins TRBV7-7 to TRBJ2-3, with 14 nucleotides matching TRBD2. The CDR3 contains 15 residues. Germline CDR1 reads SSHAT; CDR2 reads FNYEAQ (reference sequence). With V trimmed by 5 bases and J by 5 bases, 3 bases remained unmatched. The CDR3 bases are TGTGCCAGCAGCCAGGGACTAGCGGGAGTAGATACGCAGTATTTT. Encoded protein: CASSQGLAGVDTQYF.

The rearrangement links TRBV6-6 to TRBJ2-2; D remains ambiguous. The germline gives CDR1 MNHNY, CDR2 SVGAGI (reference sequence). The germline V and J ends were trimmed by 2 bases and 3 bases, with 7 bases remaining between them. CDR3 length: 14 amino acids. The CDR3 spells CASSYGRYTGELFF. Here the CDR3 DNA reads TGTGCCAGCAGTTACGGGCGCTACACCGGGGAGCTGTTTTTT.

The rearrangement joins TRBV7-6 to TRBJ2-1; D not resolved. CDR1 SGHVS and CDR2 FNYEAQ come from the germline V gene. The CDR3 is made up of 16 amino acids. V dropped 5 bases and J dropped 8 bases, with 22 bases sitting between them. CDR3 sequence: CASSEPHGIVLYEQFF. CDR3 DNA sequence: TGTGCCAGCAGCGAACCCCATGGGATCGTGCTCTATGAGCAGTTCTTC.